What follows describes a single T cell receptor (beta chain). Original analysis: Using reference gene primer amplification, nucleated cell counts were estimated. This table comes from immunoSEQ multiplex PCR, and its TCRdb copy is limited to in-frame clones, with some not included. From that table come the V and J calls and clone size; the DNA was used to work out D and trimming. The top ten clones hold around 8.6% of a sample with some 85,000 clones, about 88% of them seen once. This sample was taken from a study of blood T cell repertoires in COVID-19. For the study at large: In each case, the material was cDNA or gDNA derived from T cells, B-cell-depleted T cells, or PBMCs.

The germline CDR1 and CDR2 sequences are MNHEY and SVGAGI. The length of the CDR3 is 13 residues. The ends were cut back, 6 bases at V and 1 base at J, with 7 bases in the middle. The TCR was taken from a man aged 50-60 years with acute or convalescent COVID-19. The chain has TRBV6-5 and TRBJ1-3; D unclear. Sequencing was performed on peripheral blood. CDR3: CASRRYSGNTIYF. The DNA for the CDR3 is TGTGCCAGCAGGCGGTATTCTGGAAACACCATATATTTT.